The source of this TCR beta chain is a study of T cell responses to AZD1222 COVID-19 vaccine (dated by TCRdb to about 2021). With respect to the entire study: AZD1222 recipients whose second dose came at about 4 weeks and those whose second dose came at about 12 weeks were combined into one group, since spike-specific TCR depth and breadth did not differ between the two schedules. Trial participants were enrolled by age into 18-55, 56-69 and 70-plus year subgroups, with approximately 150, 30 and 60 TCR-sequenced participants respectively. TCR sequencing was performed for 230 to 250 trial participants, of whom around 200 were given two doses of AZD1222 and approximately 26 were given two doses of MenACWY control vaccine. The paper as a whole reports these results and caveats: CD4 TCRs associated with the vaccine covered the entire spike protein, and the dominant responses were in regions 160-218 and 743-854. Epitopes outside the regions mutated in the B.1.351 and B.1.1.7 variants were reportedly recognized by nearly half of the unique spike-specific TCRs. Participants were mostly white British and included more females than males, and it was suggested by the authors that clonal diversity may have been underestimated. Because no day 14 peak-response samples were available, the repertoires could be characterized only after the peak T cell response. Only five or six AZD1222 recipients were SARS-CoV-2 seropositive at baseline, limiting conclusions about previously exposed vaccinees. Spike-specific TCR breadth and depth rose significantly after two AZD1222 doses compared with day 0 and with MenACWY recipients. The 56-69-year group was small, and its depth increase did not reach significance, likely because of low power.

According to the study, the label for this sample's time point signals: baseline before first vaccination. Vaccinee samples came from UK trials COV001 and COV002, including a single-blind randomized controlled phase 2/3 trial of AZD1222 (ChAdOx1 nCoV-19) in healthy adults. For TCRbeta chain sequencing, PBMC samples from trial participants were taken at day 0 and at day 28 after the second dose. The CDR3 regions of human TCRbeta chains were analyzed by immunosequencing. The original methods were these. TCRs in the repertoires were compared against a reference library of SARS-CoV-2-specific TCRs that had been generated with the MIRA antigen-specificity platform. Breadth was defined as the fraction of unique TCRs that were SARS-CoV-2-associated. Depth was defined as the fraction of total T cells that were SARS-CoV-2-associated. Using the MIRA data, each spike-specific TCR was assigned both to the spike region to which the TCR was reactive and to a CD4 or CD8 class. Log10-transformed breadth and depth values were compared by one-way ANOVA with Sidak's multiple comparisons tests. Here the immuneACCESS table is served through TCRdb, limited to in-frame sequences with V and J called. Missing clones are a known gap in these copies; in checked studies unresolved V genes cover under half, and the rest lacks a known reason. The DNA gave D and trimming, while V, J and clone size come from that table. Here the sample has 100,000 to 150,000 clones; 75% to 90% occur a single time. Approximately 1.7% of the sample is taken by the ten largest.

Compared with germline, V lacks 3 bases and J lacks 8 bases; bases without a gene match: 9. From a lookup of the germline V gene (reference sequence), CDR1 and CDR2 are SEHNR and FQNEAQ. There are 15 amino acids in the CDR3, from cysteine to phenylalanine inclusive. Just the 45-base CDR3 DNA is kept, in frame starting at base 1. Only one count was recorded for this clone. The specificity of this receptor is unknown. No base quality values were provided; no much bigger clone lies one nucleotide off. The clonotype comes from an adult in good health. Here the sequenced sample was peripheral blood, taken on day 0 of AZD1222 vaccination. Here the chain combines TRBV7-9 and TRBJ1-2, with 10 bases aligning to TRBD1. The nucleotide sequence is given as TGTGCCAGCAGCTTCGGGGACAGGGGCGGTTTCGGCTACACCTTC. Translation gives CASSFGDRGGFGYTF.